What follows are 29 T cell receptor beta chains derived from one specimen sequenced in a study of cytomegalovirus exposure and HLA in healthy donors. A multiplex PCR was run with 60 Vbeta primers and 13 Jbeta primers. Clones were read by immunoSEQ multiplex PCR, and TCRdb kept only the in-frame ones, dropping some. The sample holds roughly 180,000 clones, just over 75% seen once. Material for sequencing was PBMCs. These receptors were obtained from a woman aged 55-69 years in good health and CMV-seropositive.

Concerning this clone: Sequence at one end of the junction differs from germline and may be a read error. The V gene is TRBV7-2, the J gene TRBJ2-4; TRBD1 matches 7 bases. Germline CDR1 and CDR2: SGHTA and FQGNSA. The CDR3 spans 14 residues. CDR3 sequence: CASSLGGQANSQYF. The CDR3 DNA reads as TGTGCCAGCAGCTTAGGTGGACAGGCGAACAGTCAGTACTTC.

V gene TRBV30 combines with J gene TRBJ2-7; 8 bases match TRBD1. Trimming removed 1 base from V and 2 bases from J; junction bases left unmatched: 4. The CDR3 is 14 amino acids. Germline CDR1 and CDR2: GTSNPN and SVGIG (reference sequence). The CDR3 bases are TGTGCCTGGAGTGCGGGACAGGTTCCCTACGAGCAGTACTTC. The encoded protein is CAWSAGQVPYEQYF.

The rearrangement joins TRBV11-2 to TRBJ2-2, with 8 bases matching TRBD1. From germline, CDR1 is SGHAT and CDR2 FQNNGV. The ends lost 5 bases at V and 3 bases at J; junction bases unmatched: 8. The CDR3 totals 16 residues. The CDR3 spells CASSTRTGSDTGELFF. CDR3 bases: TGTGCCAGCAGCACTCGGACAGGGTCGGACACCGGGGAGCTGTTTTTT.

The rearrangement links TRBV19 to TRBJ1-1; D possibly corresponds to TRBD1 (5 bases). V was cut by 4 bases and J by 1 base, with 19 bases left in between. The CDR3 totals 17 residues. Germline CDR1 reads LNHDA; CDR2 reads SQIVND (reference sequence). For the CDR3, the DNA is TGTGCCAGTAGTACACCAACAGGATTCGGCAGGAACACTGAAGCTTTCTTT. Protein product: CASSTPTGFGRNTEAFF.

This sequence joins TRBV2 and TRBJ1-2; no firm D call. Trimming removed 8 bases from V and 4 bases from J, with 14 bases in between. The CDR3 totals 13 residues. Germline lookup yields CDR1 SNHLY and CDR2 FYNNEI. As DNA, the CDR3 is TGTGCCAGCCAGAGGTCTGAAGGCTATGGCTACACCTTC. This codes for CASQRSEGYGYTF.

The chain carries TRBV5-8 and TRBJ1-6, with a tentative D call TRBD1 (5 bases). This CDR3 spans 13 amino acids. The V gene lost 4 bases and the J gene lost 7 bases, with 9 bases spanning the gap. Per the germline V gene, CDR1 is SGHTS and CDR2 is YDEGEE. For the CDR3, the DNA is TGTGCCAGCAGCACCGACAGAAATTCACCCCTCCACTTT. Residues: CASSTDRNSPLHF.

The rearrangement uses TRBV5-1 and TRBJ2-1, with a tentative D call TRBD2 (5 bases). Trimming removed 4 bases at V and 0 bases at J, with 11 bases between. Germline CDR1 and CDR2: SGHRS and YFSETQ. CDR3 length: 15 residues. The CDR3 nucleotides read TGCGCCAGCAGCATCCCGGGAAGCTCCTACAATGAGCAGTTCTTC. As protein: CASSIPGSSYNEQFF.

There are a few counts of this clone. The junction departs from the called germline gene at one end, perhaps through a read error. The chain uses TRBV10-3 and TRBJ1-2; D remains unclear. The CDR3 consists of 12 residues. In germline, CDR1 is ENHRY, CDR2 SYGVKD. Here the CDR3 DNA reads TGTGCCAGCAGTTACGTAGGAGCTGGCTACACCTTC. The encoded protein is CASSYVGAGYTF.

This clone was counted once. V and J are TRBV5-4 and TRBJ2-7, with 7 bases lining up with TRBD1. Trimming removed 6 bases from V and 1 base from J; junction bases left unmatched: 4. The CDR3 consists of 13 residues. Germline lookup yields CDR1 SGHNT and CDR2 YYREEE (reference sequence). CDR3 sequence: CASNIQGSYEQYF. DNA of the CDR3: TGTGCCAGCAACATACAGGGGTCCTACGAGCAGTACTTC. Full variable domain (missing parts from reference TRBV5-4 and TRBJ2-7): ETGVTQSPTHLIKTRGQQVTLRCSSQSGHNTVSWYQQALGQGPQFIFQYYREEENGRGNFPPRFSGLQFPNYSSELNVNALELDDSALYLCASNIQGSYEQYFGPGTRLTVT.

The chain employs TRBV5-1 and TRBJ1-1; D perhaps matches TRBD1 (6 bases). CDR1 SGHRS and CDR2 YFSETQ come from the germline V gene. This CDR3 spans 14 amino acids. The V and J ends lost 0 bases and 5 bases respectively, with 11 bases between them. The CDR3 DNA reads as TGCGCCAGCAGCTTGGAAGGGGGGGGAACTGAAGCTTTCTTT. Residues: CASSLEGGGTEAFF.

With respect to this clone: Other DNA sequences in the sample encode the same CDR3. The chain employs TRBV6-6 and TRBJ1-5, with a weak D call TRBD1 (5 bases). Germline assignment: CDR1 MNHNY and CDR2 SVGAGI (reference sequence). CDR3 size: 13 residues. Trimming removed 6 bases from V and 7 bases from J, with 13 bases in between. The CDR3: CASRSDSAQPQHF. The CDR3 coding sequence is TGTGCCAGCAGATCAGACAGTGCACAGCCCCAGCATTTT.

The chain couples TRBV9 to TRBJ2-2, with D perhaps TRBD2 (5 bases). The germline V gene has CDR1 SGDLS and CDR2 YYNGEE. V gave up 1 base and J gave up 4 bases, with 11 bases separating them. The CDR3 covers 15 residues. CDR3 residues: CASSVSGAGTGELFF. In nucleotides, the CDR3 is TGTGCCAGCAGCGTAAGTGGTGCGGGCACCGGGGAGCTGTTTTTT.

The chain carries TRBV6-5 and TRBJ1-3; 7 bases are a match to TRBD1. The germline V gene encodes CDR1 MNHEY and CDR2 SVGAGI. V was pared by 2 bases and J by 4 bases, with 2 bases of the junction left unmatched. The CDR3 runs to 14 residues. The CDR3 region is CASSYPGQGNTIYF. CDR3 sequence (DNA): TGTGCCAGCAGTTACCCGGGACAGGGAAACACCATATATTTT.

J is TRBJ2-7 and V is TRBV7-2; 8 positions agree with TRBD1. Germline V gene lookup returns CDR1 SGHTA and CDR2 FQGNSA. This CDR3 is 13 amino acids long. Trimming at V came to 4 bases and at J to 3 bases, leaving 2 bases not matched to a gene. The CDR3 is CASSSGQVYEQYF. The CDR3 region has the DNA TGTGCCAGCAGCTCGGGACAGGTCTACGAGCAGTACTTC. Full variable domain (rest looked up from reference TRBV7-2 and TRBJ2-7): GAGVSQSPSNKVTEKGKDVELRCDPISGHTALYWYRQSLGQGLEFLIYFQGNSAPDKSGLPSDRFSAERTGGSVSTLTIQRTQQEDSAVYLCASSSGQVYEQYFGPGTRLTVT.

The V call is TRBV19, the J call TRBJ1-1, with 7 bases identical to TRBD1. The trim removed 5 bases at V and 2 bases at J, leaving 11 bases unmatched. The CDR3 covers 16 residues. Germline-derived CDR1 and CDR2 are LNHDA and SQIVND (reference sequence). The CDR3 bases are TGTGCCAGTAGTTCCCGACAGGGAGCATCAAACACTGAAGCTTTCTTT. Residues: CASSSRQGASNTEAFF.

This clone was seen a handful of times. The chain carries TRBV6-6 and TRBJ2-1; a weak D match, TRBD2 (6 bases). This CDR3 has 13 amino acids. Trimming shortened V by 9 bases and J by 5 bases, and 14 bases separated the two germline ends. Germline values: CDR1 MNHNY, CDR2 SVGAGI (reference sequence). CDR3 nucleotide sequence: TGTGCCAGTCAGTGGGGGACTGACAATGAGCAGTTCTTC. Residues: CASQWGTDNEQFF.

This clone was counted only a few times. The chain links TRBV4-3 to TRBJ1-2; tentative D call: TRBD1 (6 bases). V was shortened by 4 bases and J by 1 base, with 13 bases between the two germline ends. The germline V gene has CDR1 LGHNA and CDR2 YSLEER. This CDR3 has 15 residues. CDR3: CASSLRTDFNYGYTF. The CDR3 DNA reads TGCGCCAGCAGCCTACGGACAGACTTTAACTATGGCTACACCTTC.

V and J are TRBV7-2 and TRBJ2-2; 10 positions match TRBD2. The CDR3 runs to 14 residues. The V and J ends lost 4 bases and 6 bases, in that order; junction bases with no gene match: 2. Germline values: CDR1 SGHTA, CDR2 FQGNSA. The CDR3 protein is CASSSGLASGELFF. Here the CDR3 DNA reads TGTGCCAGCAGCTCGGGACTAGCGTCCGGGGAGCTGTTTTTT.

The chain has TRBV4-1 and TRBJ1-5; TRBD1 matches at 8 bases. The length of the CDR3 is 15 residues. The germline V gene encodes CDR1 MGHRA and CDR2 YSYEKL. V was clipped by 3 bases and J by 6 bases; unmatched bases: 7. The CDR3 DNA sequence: TGCGCCAGCAGCCAGCCGGACAGGGAGAGTCAGCCCCAGCATTTT. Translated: CASSQPDRESQPQHF.

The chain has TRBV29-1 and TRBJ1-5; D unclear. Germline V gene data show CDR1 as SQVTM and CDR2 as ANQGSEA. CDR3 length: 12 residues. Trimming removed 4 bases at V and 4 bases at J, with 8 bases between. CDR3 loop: CSVGGKNQPQHF. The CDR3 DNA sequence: TGCAGCGTTGGCGGGAAGAATCAGCCCCAGCATTTT.

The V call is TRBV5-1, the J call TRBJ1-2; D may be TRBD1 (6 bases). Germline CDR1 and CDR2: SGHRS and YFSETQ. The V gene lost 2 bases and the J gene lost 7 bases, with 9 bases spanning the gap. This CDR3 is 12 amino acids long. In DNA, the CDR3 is TGCGCCAGCAGCTTAGGGGGATCTGGCTACACCTTC. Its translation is CASSLGGSGYTF.

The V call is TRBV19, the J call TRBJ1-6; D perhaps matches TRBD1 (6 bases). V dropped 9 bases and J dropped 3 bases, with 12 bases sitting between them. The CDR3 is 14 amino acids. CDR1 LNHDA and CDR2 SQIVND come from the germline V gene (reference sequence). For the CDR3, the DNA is TGTGCCAGAGGACAGCATTTCTATAATTCACCCCTCCACTTT. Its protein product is CARGQHFYNSPLHF. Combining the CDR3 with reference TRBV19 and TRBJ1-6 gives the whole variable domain DGGITQSPKYLFRKEGQNVTLSCEQNLNHDAMYWYRQDPGQGLRLIYYSQIVNDFQKGDIAEGYSVSREKKESFPLTVTSAQKNPTAFYLCARGQHFYNSPLHFGNGTRLTVT.

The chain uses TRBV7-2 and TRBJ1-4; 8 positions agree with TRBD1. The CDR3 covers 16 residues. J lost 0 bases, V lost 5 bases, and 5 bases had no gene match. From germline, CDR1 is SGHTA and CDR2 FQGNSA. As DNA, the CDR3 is TGTGCCAGCAGCATGGACAGGGCTGCAACTAATGAAAAACTGTTTTTT. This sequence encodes CASSMDRAATNEKLFF.

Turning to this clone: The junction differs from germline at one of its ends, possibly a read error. The DNA of the CDR3 is TGTGCCAGCAGTTACTTCGGCAACTCTGGGGCCAACGGCCTGACTTTC. This gives the protein CASSYFGNSGANGLTF. The V and J genes are TRBV6-5 and TRBJ2-6; perhaps TRBD1 as D (5 bases). This CDR3 is built from 16 residues. Per the germline V gene, CDR1 is MNHEY and CDR2 is SVGAGI.

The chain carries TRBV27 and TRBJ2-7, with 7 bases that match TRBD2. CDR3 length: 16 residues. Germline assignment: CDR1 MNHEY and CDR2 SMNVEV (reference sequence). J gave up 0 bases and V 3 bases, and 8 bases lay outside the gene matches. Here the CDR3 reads CASSFSPSGNSYEQYF. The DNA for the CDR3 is TGTGCCAGCAGTTTTTCCCCTAGCGGAAACTCCTACGAGCAGTACTTC.

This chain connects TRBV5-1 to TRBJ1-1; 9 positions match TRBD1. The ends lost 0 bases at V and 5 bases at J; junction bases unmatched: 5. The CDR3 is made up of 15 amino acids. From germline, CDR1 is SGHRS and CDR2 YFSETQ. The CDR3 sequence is CASSLVRTGATEAFF. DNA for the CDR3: TGCGCCAGCAGCTTGGTTAGGACAGGGGCTACTGAAGCTTTCTTT.

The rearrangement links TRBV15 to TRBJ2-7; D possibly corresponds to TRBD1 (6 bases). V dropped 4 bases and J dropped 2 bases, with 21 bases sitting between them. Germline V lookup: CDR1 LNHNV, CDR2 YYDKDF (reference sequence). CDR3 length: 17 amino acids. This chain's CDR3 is CATSMTKGTTRAYEQYF. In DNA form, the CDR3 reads TGTGCCACCAGCATGACAAAAGGGACAACTCGAGCCTACGAGCAGTACTTC.

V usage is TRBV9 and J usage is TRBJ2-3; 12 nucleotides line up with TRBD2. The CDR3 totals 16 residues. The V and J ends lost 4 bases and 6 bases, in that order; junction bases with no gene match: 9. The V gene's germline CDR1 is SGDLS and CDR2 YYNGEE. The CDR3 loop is CASSPASGGAGDTQYF. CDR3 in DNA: TGTGCCAGCAGCCCCGCTAGCGGGGGGGCTGGGGATACGCAGTATTTT.

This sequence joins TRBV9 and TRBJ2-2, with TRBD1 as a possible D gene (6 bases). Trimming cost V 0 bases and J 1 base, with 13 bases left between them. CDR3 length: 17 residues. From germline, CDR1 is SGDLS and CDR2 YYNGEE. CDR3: CASSVAGQLLNTGELFF. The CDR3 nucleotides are TGTGCCAGCAGCGTAGCTGGACAGCTATTGAACACCGGGGAGCTGTTTTTT.